The 20 T cell receptor beta chains below were found in one sample sequenced in a study of blood T cell repertoires in COVID-19. Clones were sequenced by immunoSEQ multiplex PCR, and TCRdb holds only the in-frame ones, with some missing. The sample consists of 52,000 or so clones, 85% to 95% of them appearing once. Sequencing was done on a sample of peripheral blood. The receptor set was obtained from a man aged 45-60 years with acute or convalescent COVID-19.

This clone was counted a single time. CDR3 DNA: TGTGCCAGCAGCTTCCGTTCAGGGGGCGGGGGCTACGAGCAGTACTTC. Protein: CASSFRSGGGGYEQYF. The rearrangement links TRBV7-2 to TRBJ2-7; possible D gene TRBD1, 8 bases. The CDR3 has 16 residues. The V gene lost 3 bases and the J gene lost 3 bases, with 18 bases spanning the gap. Germline CDR1 is SGHTA and CDR2 is FQGNSA.

The V call is TRBV7-6, the J call TRBJ2-2; 12 bases line up with TRBD2. Trimming at V came to 5 bases and at J to 5 bases, leaving 9 bases not matched to a gene. The CDR3 totals 17 residues. Germline CDR1 reads SGHVS; CDR2 reads FNYEAQ. CDR3 in DNA: TGTGCCAGCAGCCCCACCCTAGCGGGAGGGGGAACCGGGGAGCTGTTTTTT. The encoded protein is CASSPTLAGGGTGELFF.

The chain links TRBV29-1 to TRBJ2-3, with TRBD2 matching over 12 bases. Losses at the gene ends were 8 bases for V and 6 bases for J; bases not matched to a gene: 6. There are 13 residues in the CDR3. Germline CDR1 is SQVTM and CDR2 is ANQGSEA. CDR3 region: CSRLAGVHDTQYF. Here the CDR3 DNA reads TGCAGCCGACTAGCGGGAGTCCACGATACGCAGTATTTT.

This clone was seen a single time. The chain carries TRBV18 and TRBJ1-2; 7 bases fit TRBD1. In germline, CDR1 is KGHSH, CDR2 LQKENI. CDR3 size: 15 residues. J gave up 3 bases and V 4 bases, and 8 bases lay outside the gene matches. The CDR3 region has the DNA TGTGCCAGCTCACTGGACGGAGGACAGGACTATGGCTACACCTTC. It yields the protein CASSLDGGQDYGYTF.

The rearrangement links TRBV6-5 to TRBJ1-1, with 7 bases aligning to TRBD1. Germline-derived CDR1 and CDR2 are MNHEY and SVGAGI. V was clipped by 5 bases and J by 1 base; unmatched bases: 7. This CDR3 contains 15 residues. The CDR3 DNA reads TGTGCCAGCAGTATCAAGACAGGGCCGAACACTGAAGCTTTCTTT. It translates to CASSIKTGPNTEAFF.

The rearrangement links TRBV2 to TRBJ2-3; D is possibly TRBD2 (6 bases). The germline CDR1 and CDR2 sequences are SNHLY and FYNNEI. The V gene lost 2 bases and the J gene lost 4 bases, with 16 bases spanning the gap. The CDR3 spans 16 residues. CDR3 region: CASSENLSGYSDTQYF. The CDR3 DNA reads as TGTGCCAGCAGTGAAAATCTTAGCGGTTATTCAGATACGCAGTATTTT.

The chain joins TRBV19 to TRBJ1-3; D may be TRBD1 (5 bases). Per the germline V gene, CDR1 is LNHDA and CDR2 is SQIVND (reference sequence). V lost 6 bases and J lost 3, with 12 bases in between. The length of the CDR3 is 14 residues. CDR3 DNA sequence: TGTGCCAGTAGAGGAAGGGGTGATGGAAACACCATATATTTT. Its protein is CASRGRGDGNTIYF. The entire variable domain, with the rest obtained from reference TRBV19 and TRBJ1-3, is as follows: DGGITQSPKYLFRKEGQNVTLSCEQNLNHDAMYWYRQDPGQGLRLIYYSQIVNDFQKGDIAEGYSVSREKKESFPLTVTSAQKNPTAFYLCASRGRGDGNTIYFGEGSWLTVV.

The chain links TRBV11-2 to TRBJ1-2; no clear D gene. CDR3 length: 15 amino acids. The V and J ends lost 0 bases and 4 bases respectively, with 12 bases between them. CDR1 is SGHAT and CDR2 is FQNNGV in the germline V gene. The CDR3 loop reads CASSLERVGGYGYTF. The CDR3 region has the DNA TGTGCCAGCAGCTTAGAACGGGTAGGCGGCTATGGCTACACCTTC.

The chain carries TRBV4-1 and TRBJ2-5; D is unresolved. From germline, CDR1 is MGHRA and CDR2 YSYEKL. V lost 1 base to trimming and J lost 5 bases, with 8 bases between them. There are 13 residues in the CDR3. DNA of the CDR3: TGCGCCAGCAGCCAAGCGGTCGGGGAGACCCAGTACTTC. It codes for CASSQAVGETQYF.

The chain has TRBV7-2 and TRBJ1-2; D gene unclear. This CDR3 region has 14 residues. V dropped 4 bases and J dropped 1 base, with 10 bases sitting between them. Germline V lookup: CDR1 SGHTA, CDR2 FQGNSA. CDR3 amino acids: CASSWAGGNYGYTF. In DNA, the CDR3 is TGTGCCAGCAGCTGGGCCGGTGGTAACTATGGCTACACCTTC.

The chain joins TRBV25-1 to TRBJ1-6, with TRBD1 identical over 11 bases. Germline CDR1 reads MGHDK; CDR2 reads SYGVNS. The V and J ends lost 5 bases and 8 bases, in that order; junction bases with no gene match: 8. The CDR3 has 16 residues. This chain's CDR3 is CASSTFGTGGDSPLHF. CDR3 DNA: TGTGCCAGCAGTACCTTCGGGACAGGGGGTGATTCACCCCTCCACTTT.

The table lists this clone with a count of one. V is TRBV9 and J is TRBJ2-7; 10 bases agree with TRBD2. This CDR3 contains 14 residues. CDR1 and CDR2 from the germline V gene are SGDLS and YYNGEE. With V trimmed by 3 bases and J by 5 bases, 5 bases remained unmatched. This CDR3 reads CASSASGSGDEQYF. The CDR3 nucleotides read TGTGCCAGCAGCGCTAGCGGGAGTGGCGACGAGCAGTACTTC.

V gene TRBV15 combines with J gene TRBJ1-1; TRBD1 agrees at 9 bases. The CDR3 has 20 amino acids. CDR1 LNHNV and CDR2 YYDKDF come from the germline V gene (reference sequence). Germline trimming cut 1 base from V and 0 bases from J; bases unmatched to any gene: 15. The chain's CDR3 is CATSRVKDRGLGYLNTEAFF. DNA of the CDR3: TGTGCCACCAGCAGAGTTAAGGACAGGGGTTTAGGGTATTTGAACACTGAAGCTTTCTTT.

V is TRBV7-9 and J is TRBJ1-2, with D maybe TRBD1 (5 bases). Germline V gene data show CDR1 as SEHNR and CDR2 as FQNEAQ (reference sequence). The V and J ends lost 1 base and 14 bases respectively, with 14 bases between them. This CDR3 is 12 amino acids long. In DNA, the CDR3 is TGTGCCAGCAGCTTAGTGGGCAGGGTAGGGACCTTC. Translating gives CASSLVGRVGTF.

In DNA form, the CDR3 reads TGTGCCAGCAGCTCACGTGGACAGGGGGGTTTGGAGACCCAGTACTTC. This gives the protein CASSSRGQGGLETQYF. V usage is TRBV11-2 and J usage is TRBJ2-5, with 10 nucleotides matching TRBD1. The CDR3 extends over 16 amino acids. Germline values: CDR1 SGHAT, CDR2 FQNNGV. V shed 4 bases and J 5 bases; nucleotides not matched to a gene: 10.

The V call is TRBV27, the J call TRBJ1-1, with TRBD1 identical over 7 bases. The CDR3 covers 15 residues. Looked up from germline, CDR1 is MNHEY and CDR2 is SMNVEV (reference sequence). The trim removed 5 bases at V and 2 bases at J, leaving 8 bases unmatched. CDR3 amino acids: CASSPYGQVNTEAFF. CDR3 nucleotide sequence: TGTGCCAGCAGTCCATATGGACAGGTAAACACTGAAGCTTTCTTT.

V and J are TRBV18 and TRBJ1-2; no firm D call. V shed 3 bases and J shed 3 bases, with 17 bases lying between them. In germline, CDR1 is KGHSH, CDR2 LQKENI. This CDR3 has 16 residues. CDR3 nucleotide sequence: TGTGCCAGCTCACCTCTTGGCCCTAACGGGGACTATGGCTACACCTTC. It yields the protein CASSPLGPNGDYGYTF.

J is TRBJ1-5 and V is TRBV3-1 (or the pseudogene TRBV3-2), with 9 bases identical to TRBD1. The CDR3 is 16 residues long. Germline lookup yields CDR1 LGHDT and CDR2 YNNKEL (reference sequence). V lost 1 base to trimming and J lost 4 bases; unmatched junction nucleotides: 5. CDR3 loop: CASSQAPQGANQPQHF. CDR3 sequence (DNA): TGTGCCAGCAGCCAAGCCCCACAGGGGGCGAATCAGCCCCAGCATTTT.

The rearrangement uses TRBV18 and TRBJ2-1; TRBD2 aligns across 8 bases. V was clipped by 2 bases and J by 0 bases; unmatched bases: 6. Germline V lookup: CDR1 KGHSH, CDR2 LQKENI. The CDR3 sequence is 17 residues long. The CDR3 reads CASSPRSSGSSYNEQFF. CDR3 nucleotide sequence: TGTGCCAGCTCACCAAGAAGCAGCGGGAGCTCCTACAATGAGCAGTTCTTC. The whole variable domain, filled in from reference TRBV18 and TRBJ2-1, reads NAGVMQNPRHLVRRRGQEARLRCSPMKGHSHVYWYRQLPEEGLKFMVYLQKENIIDESGMPKERFSAEFPKEGPSILRIQQVVRGDSAAYFCASSPRSSGSSYNEQFFGPGTRLTVL.

CDR3 bases: TGTGCCAGCAGACAGGTCCAAGAGACCCAGTACTTC. Translating gives CASRQVQETQYF. The V gene is TRBV2, the J gene TRBJ2-5; TRBD1 might be the D (5 bases). The CDR3 spans 12 residues. The germline V and J ends were trimmed by 6 bases and 1 base, with 6 bases remaining between them. CDR1 and CDR2 (germline): SNHLY, FYNNEI.